This T cell receptor (beta chain) was sequenced during a study of cytomegalovirus exposure and HLA in healthy donors. In the case of this clone: Its matching antigen is unknown.

The study ran its PCR with 60 Vbeta and 13 Jbeta primers. Study processing details: The authors later counted roughly 87 million unique TCR beta chains, roughly 10 million of them shared. Only in-frame clones appear in the TCRdb table, and some are missing; sequencing was by immunoSEQ multiplex PCR. V, J and clone size reflect that table, while D and trimming were determined from the DNA. Of about 200,000 clones listed, about 82% were seen once; the top ten hold approximately 2.9%. The study's findings and limits: Immune exposure information available was restricted to CMV serostatus. Specificity of a few CMV-associated chains for CMV antigens was verified in vitro.

The length of the CDR3 is 14 residues. V was pared by 4 bases and J by 3 bases, with 9 bases between. Germline CDR1 and CDR2: SNHLY and FYNNEI. Although they were nominally healthy when sampled, donors likely had unrecorded immune exposures. The clonotype was recovered from a man aged 25 to 45 in good health and CMV-seronegative. The chain joins TRBV2 to TRBJ1-4; D is unresolved. Material for sequencing was PBMCs. CDR3 DNA sequence: TGTGCCAGCAGTGTGCGGGCGGCTAATGAAAAACTGTTTTTT. It specifies CASSVRAANEKLFF.